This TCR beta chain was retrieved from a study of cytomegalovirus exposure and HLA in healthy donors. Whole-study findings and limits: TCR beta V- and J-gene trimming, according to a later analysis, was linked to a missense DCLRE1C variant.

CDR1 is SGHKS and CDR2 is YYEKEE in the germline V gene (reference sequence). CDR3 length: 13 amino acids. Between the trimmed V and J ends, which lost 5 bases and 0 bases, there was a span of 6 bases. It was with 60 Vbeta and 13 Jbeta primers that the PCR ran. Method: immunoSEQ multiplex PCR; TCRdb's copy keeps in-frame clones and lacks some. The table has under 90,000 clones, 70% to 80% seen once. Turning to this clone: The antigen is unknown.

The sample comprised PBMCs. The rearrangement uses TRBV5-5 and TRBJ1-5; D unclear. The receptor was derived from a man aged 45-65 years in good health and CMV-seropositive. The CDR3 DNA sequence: TGTGCCAGCAGTTCTACTAGCAATCAGCCCCAGCATTTT. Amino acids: CASSSTSNQPQHF. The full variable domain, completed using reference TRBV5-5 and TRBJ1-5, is DAGVTQSPTHLIKTRGQQVTLRCSPISGHKSVSWYQQVLGQGPQFIFQYYEKEERGRGNFPDRFSARQFPNYSSELNVNALLLGDSALYLCASSSTSNQPQHFGDGTRLSIL.